The clone carrying this T cell receptor (beta chain) was observed a single time. Its target is unknown. This entry belongs to a study of shared clonotypes between healthy human individuals. Method: immunoSEQ multiplex PCR; TCRdb's copy keeps in-frame clones and lacks some. The sample holds some 2,500,000 clones, less than 95% seen once. Healthy HIV-negative adults with no recent acute infections or vaccinations were recruited as donors. The germline CDR1 and CDR2 sequences are MNHNY and SVGAGI (reference sequence). V lost 5 bases, J lost 1 base, and 8 bases lay in between. CDR3 length equals 13 residues. Regarding the study as a whole: As a rule, naive subsets had a larger estimated richness than memory subsets. The diversity represented, both genetic and in exposure history, was limited by few donors.

Sequencing input: naive CD4+ T cells from PBMCs. Subset in this sample: CD45RA+ positively selected. The TCR originated in a man aged 18 to 29 in good health. Some clones in this sample may be carry-over from other donors' samples. The chain employs TRBV6-6 and TRBJ2-5; D call uncertain. The CDR3 loop is CASSGKGQETQYF. The CDR3 DNA follows: TGTGCCAGCAGTGGCAAAGGCCAAGAGACCCAGTACTTC.